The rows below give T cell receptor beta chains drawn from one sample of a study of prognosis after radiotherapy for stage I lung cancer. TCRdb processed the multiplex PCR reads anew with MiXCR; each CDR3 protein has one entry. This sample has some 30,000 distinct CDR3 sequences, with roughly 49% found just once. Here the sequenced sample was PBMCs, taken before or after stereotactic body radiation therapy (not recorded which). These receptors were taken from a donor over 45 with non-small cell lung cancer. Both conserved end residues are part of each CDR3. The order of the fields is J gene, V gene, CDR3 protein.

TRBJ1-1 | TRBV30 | CAWSKVTSYEAFF
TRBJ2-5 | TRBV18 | CASSRYGDQETQYF
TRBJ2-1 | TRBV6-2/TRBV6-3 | CASSCPQRGPMEQFF
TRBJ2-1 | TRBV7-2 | CASSLGSGTLYNEQFF
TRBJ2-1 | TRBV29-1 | CSVPSGYEQFF
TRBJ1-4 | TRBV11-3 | CASSRDVNEKLFF
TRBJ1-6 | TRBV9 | CASSSSLDSFLHF
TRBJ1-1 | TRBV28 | CASGRKAPEALF
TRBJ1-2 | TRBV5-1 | CASSLGTGGYGYTF
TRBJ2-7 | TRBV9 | CASIPRPGTSGRGGEQYF
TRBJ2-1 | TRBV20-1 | CSARTSGSSYNEQFF
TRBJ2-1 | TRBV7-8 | CASSRLQWTSLNEQFF
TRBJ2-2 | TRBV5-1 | CASSLIPGQGELFF
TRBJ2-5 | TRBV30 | CSWSALGRTQYF
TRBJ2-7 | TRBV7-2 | CARRQGQTYEQYF
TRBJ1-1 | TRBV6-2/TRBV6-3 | CASSSGQGIGNEAFF
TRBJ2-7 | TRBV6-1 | CASSRGGTGSVYEQYF
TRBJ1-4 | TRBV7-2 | CASSFGTAEEKLFF
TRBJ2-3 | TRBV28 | CASSFEGYTDTQYF
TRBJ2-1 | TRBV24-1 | CATSETGRRDEQFF
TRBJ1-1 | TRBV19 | CASSIDRPQGAFF
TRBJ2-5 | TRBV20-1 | CSVLLPGETQYF
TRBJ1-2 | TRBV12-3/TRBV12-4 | CASGLLIRGYGYTF
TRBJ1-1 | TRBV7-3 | CASSLNRDTEAFF
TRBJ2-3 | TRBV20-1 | CSARVASGRVSTDTQYF
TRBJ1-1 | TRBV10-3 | CAISEWTGSTEAFF
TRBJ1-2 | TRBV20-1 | CSARDPGGGTPAAF
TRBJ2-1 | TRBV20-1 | CSAKAGGPGEQFF
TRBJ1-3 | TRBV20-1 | CSAESSGNTIYF
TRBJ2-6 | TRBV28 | CASSYPGANVLTF
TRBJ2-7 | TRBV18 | CASSNGILDEQYF
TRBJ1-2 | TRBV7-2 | CASSSTGYGYNF
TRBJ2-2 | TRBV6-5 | CASSYSRAGGTGEMFF
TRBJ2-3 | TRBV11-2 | CASSLVVDTDTQYF
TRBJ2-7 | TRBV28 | CASSLYVSYEQYF
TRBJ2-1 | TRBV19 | CASSIGDWGGPFF
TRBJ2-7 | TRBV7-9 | CASSLGGPRVQYF
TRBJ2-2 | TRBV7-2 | CASSFTSVTNTGELFF
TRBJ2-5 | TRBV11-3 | CASSLDARQETQYF
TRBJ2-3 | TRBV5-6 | CASSFLRTGGTDTQYF
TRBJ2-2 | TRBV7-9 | CASSQGLVGTNTFTGELFF
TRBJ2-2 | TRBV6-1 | CASSDGGGLPGELFF
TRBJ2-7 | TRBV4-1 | CASSQGPRSEQYF
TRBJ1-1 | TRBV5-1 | CASSVAGGDTEAFF
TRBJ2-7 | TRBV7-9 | CASRRTLGLYF
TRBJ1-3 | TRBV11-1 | CASIDSRNTIYF
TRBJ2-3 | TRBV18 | CASSPGRGRHGSTDTQYF
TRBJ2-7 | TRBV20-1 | CSAPRRGSDEQYF